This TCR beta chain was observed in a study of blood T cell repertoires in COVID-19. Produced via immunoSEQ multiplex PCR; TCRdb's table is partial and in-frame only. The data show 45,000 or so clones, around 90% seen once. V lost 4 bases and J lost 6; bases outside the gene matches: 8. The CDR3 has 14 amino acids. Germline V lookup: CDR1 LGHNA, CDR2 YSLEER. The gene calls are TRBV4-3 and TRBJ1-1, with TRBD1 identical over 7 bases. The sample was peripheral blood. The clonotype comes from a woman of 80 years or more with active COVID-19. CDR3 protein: CASSREGASAEAFF. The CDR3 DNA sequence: TGCGCCAGCAGCCGAGAGGGGGCATCGGCTGAAGCTTTCTTT.